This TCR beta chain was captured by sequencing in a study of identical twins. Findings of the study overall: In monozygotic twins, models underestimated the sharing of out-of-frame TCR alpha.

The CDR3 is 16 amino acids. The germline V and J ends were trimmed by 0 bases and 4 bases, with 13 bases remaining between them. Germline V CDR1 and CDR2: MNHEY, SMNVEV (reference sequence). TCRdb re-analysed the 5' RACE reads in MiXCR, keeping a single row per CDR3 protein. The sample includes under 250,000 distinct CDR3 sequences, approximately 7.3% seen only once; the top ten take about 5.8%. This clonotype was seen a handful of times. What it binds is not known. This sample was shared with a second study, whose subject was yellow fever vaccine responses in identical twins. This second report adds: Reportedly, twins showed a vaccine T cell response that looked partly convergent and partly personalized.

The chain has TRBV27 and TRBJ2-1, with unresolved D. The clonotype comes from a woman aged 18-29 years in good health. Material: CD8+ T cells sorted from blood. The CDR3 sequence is CASSLSAGSVYNEQFF. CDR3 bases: TGTGCCAGCAGTTTATCGGCCGGGTCGGTATACAATGAGCAGTTCTTC.